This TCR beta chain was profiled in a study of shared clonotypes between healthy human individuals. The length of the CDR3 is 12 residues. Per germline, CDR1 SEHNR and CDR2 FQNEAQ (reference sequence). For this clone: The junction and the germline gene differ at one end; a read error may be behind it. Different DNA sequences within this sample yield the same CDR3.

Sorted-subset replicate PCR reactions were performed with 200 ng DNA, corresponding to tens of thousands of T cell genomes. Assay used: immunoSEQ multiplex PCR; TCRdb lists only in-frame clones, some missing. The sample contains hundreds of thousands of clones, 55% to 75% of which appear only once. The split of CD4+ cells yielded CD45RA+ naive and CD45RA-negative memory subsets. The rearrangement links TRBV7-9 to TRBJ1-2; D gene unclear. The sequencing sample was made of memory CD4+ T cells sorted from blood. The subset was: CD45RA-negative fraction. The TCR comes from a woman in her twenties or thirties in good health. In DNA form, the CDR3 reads TGTGCCAGTAGCTTAGATCGTTATGGCTACACCTTC. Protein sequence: CASSLDRYGYTF. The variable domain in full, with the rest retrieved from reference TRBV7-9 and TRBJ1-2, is DTGVSQNPRHKITKRGQNVTFRCDPISEHNRLYWYRQTLGQGPEFLTYFQNEAQLEKSRLLSDRFSAERPKGSFSTLEIQRTEQGDSAMYLCASSLDRYGYTFGSGTRLTVV.